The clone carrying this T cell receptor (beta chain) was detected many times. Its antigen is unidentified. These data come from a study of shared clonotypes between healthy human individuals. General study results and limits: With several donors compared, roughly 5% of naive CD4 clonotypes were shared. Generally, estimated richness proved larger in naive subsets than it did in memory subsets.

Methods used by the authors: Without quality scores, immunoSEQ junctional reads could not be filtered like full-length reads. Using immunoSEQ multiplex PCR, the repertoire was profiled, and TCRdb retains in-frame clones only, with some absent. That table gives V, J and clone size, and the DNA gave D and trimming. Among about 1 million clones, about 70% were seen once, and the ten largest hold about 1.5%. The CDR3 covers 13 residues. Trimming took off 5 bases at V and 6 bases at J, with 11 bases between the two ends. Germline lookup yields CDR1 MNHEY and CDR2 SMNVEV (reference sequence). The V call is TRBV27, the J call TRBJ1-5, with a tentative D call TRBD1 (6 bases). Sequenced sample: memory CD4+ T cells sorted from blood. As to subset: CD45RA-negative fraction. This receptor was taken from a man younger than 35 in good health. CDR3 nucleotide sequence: TGTGCCAGCAGTGAACAGGGTCGTCAGCCCCAGCATTTT. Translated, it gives CASSEQGRQPQHF.